The 18 T cell receptor beta chains given below trace back to one sample, sequenced in a study of brain T cells in children with intractable seizures. Generated by immunoSEQ multiplex PCR, the TCRdb table keeps only in-frame clones and is missing some. Found here are around 80,000 clones, more than 75% of them singletons; the top ten hold less than 30%. Here the sequenced sample was peripheral blood, taken at surgery. These receptors originate from a girl aged 2 to 10 with Rasmussen encephalitis and intractable seizures.

The rearrangement uses TRBV10-3 and TRBJ1-1, with D maybe TRBD1 (5 bases). CDR1 and CDR2 from the germline V gene are ENHRY and SYGVKD. V was shortened by 0 bases and J by 5 bases, with 22 bases between the two germline ends. There are 18 residues in the CDR3. The CDR3 coding sequence is TGTGCCATCAGTGAGTCGCCAGGGATCACGCGTGTTCGTACTGAAGCTTTCTTT. Its translation: CAISESPGITRVRTEAFF.

The J gene is TRBJ1-1, the V gene TRBV28, with D possibly TRBD1 on 5 matching bases. Between the trimmed V and J ends, which lost 4 bases and 2 bases, there was a span of 8 bases. Germline CDR1 reads MDHEN; CDR2 reads SYDVKM. This CDR3 region has 13 residues. CDR3 sequence (DNA): TGTGCCAGCAGTTGGGGCCACAACACTGAAGCTTTCTTT. Protein sequence: CASSWGHNTEAFF.

This clone was counted a few times. CDR3 sequence reads: CASSIAYGYTF. Here the CDR3 DNA reads TGTGCCAGTAGTATAGCCTATGGCTACACCTTC. The chain couples TRBV19 to TRBJ1-2, with D unclear. Germline loops: CDR1 LNHDA, CDR2 SQIVND (reference sequence). The CDR3 is 11 residues long. Trimming left V 1 base short and J 4 bases short, with 1 base between.

The chain recombines TRBV4-1 with TRBJ1-5, with 9 bases identical to TRBD1. J lost 7 bases, V lost 3 bases, and 1 base had no gene match. Germline CDR1 reads MGHRA; CDR2 reads YSYEKL. This CDR3 comprises 13 residues. In nucleotides, the CDR3 is TGCGCCAGCAGCCAGGACAGGGGCCAGCCCCAGCATTTT. Translating gives CASSQDRGQPQHF.

The count of this clone is one. The chain is built from TRBV19 and TRBJ1-1; weak D call: TRBD1 (6 bases). The CDR3 is 16 residues long. V was trimmed by 5 bases and J by 1 base, leaving 17 bases between them. The germline V gene has CDR1 LNHDA and CDR2 SQIVND (reference sequence). CDR3: CASSSRDTGRNTEAFF. Here the CDR3 DNA reads TGTGCCAGTAGTTCCCGGGACACCGGCCGGAACACTGAAGCTTTCTTT.

This chain's CDR3 is CASSLFRQGRSEAFF. The CDR3 coding sequence is TGTGCCAGCAGCTTATTTAGACAGGGACGGTCCGAAGCTTTCTTT. J is TRBJ1-1 and V is TRBV5-4; 7 positions agree with TRBD1. With V trimmed by 2 bases and J by 8 bases, 12 bases remained unmatched. Germline assignment: CDR1 SGHNT and CDR2 YYREEE (reference sequence). The CDR3 has 15 amino acids.

V gene TRBV27 combines with J gene TRBJ1-2; no clear D. The CDR3 sequence is 15 residues long. Trimming removed 5 bases at V and 8 bases at J, with 21 bases between. CDR1 and CDR2 (germline): MNHEY, SMNVEV (reference sequence). CDR3 residues: CASSPHGPREVGYTF. CDR3 DNA: TGTGCCAGCAGTCCTCACGGCCCCCGGGAGGTGGGCTACACCTTC.

The J gene is TRBJ2-3, the V gene TRBV27; D perhaps matches TRBD2 (6 bases). The CDR3 is 12 amino acids. The ends were cut back, 4 bases at V and 11 bases at J, with 13 bases in the middle. Germline CDR1 MNHEY, CDR2 SMNVEV (reference sequence). The CDR3 coding sequence is TGTGCCAGCAGTTCCCGGGTCGGGGGGCAGTATTTT. Translated: CASSSRVGGQYF.

The CDR3 loop reads CASSQEETQYF. Here the CDR3 DNA reads TGTGCCAGCAGCCAAGAGGAGACCCAGTACTTC. This chain links TRBV3-1 (or the pseudogene TRBV3-2) with TRBJ2-5; unclear D gene. V was cut by 0 bases and J by 5 bases, with 1 base left in between. Germline CDR1 is LGHDT and CDR2 is YNNKEL (reference sequence). The CDR3 contains 11 residues.

In DNA form, the CDR3 reads TGCGCCAGCAGCTTGGGCACAGCCGTACGCCCCCAAGAGACCCAGTACTTC. Protein sequence: CASSLGTAVRPQETQYF. V is TRBV5-1 and J is TRBJ2-5; D is undetermined. Germline V gene lookup returns CDR1 SGHRS and CDR2 YFSETQ. The V and J ends lost 0 bases and 1 base respectively, with 16 bases between them. The CDR3 is 17 residues long.

This clone appeared once. The chain couples TRBV2 to TRBJ2-1; TRBD2 aligns across 11 bases. This CDR3 comprises 15 residues. Germline V lookup: CDR1 SNHLY, CDR2 FYNNEI. The junction had 6 bases not matched to a gene; V was cut back by 3 bases and J by 8 bases. CDR3 residues: CASSDVAGGPDEQFF. CDR3 nucleotides: TGTGCCAGCAGTGACGTAGCGGGGGGGCCCGATGAGCAGTTCTTC.

The genes are TRBV30 and TRBJ2-6; a weak D match, TRBD2 (6 bases). Trimming took off 0 bases at V and 2 bases at J, with 11 bases between the two ends. The CDR3 is made up of 16 amino acids. The V gene's germline CDR1 is GTSNPN and CDR2 SVGIG (reference sequence). The CDR3 DNA reads TGTGCCTGGAGTGTATCAGGGACTGCTGGGGCCAACGTCCTGACTTTC. Residues: CAWSVSGTAGANVLTF.

The V call is TRBV2, the J call TRBJ2-3; 10 positions agree with TRBD2. The CDR3 extends over 16 amino acids. Germline lookup yields CDR1 SNHLY and CDR2 FYNNEI. Losses at the gene ends were 4 bases for V and 2 bases for J; bases not matched to a gene: 6. The CDR3 region has the DNA TGTGCCAGCAGTGGACAAGCGGGGGGGAACACAGATACGCAGTATTTT. Protein product: CASSGQAGGNTDTQYF.

This clone has a single count. The chain couples TRBV19 to TRBJ2-7; maybe TRBD1 (5 bases). Germline loops: CDR1 LNHDA, CDR2 SQIVND (reference sequence). Trimming took off 4 bases at V and 2 bases at J, with 12 bases between the two ends. The CDR3 has 14 amino acids. The CDR3 loop is CASSTTTGAYEQYF. The CDR3 region has the DNA TGTGCCAGTAGTACAACTACAGGTGCCTACGAGCAGTACTTC.

In DNA form, the CDR3 reads TGTGCCAGCTCCGGCCTGAACACTGAAGCTTTCTTT. Amino acid sequence: CASSGLNTEAFF. V and J are TRBV6-5 and TRBJ1-1, with D hard to call. Germline assignment: CDR1 MNHEY and CDR2 SVGAGI. The CDR3 is 12 amino acids. Trimming pared 8 bases from V and 0 bases from J, leaving 7 bases between.

V usage is TRBV9 and J usage is TRBJ2-3, with 14 bases aligning to TRBD2. Germline values: CDR1 SGDLS, CDR2 YYNGEE. V dropped 3 bases and J dropped 4; count of bases not matched to a gene: 4. The CDR3 covers 16 residues. The CDR3 here is CASSGRLAGGADTQYF. CDR3 coding DNA: TGTGCCAGCAGCGGAAGACTAGCGGGGGGGGCAGATACGCAGTATTTT.

This clone was counted a single time. The chain recombines TRBV18 with TRBJ2-7, with no clear D. Germline assignment: CDR1 KGHSH and CDR2 LQKENI. V was trimmed by 0 bases and J by 7 bases, leaving 19 bases between them. The CDR3 is 16 amino acids. The chain's CDR3 is CASSPPGVLPAREQYF. CDR3 in DNA: TGTGCCAGCTCACCACCGGGTGTGTTGCCCGCGAGGGAGCAGTACTTC. Based on the CDR3 plus reference TRBV18 and TRBJ2-7, the full variable domain is NAGVMQNPRHLVRRRGQEARLRCSPMKGHSHVYWYRQLPEEGLKFMVYLQKENIIDESGMPKERFSAEFPKEGPSILRIQQVVRGDSAAYFCASSPPGVLPAREQYFGPGTRLTVT.

This sequence joins TRBV19 and TRBJ2-2; no clear D gene. From germline, CDR1 is LNHDA and CDR2 SQIVND (reference sequence). Between the trimmed V and J ends, which lost 5 bases and 1 base, there was a span of 2 bases. The CDR3 totals 12 residues. The CDR3 sequence: CASSENTGELFF. In nucleotides, the CDR3 is TGTGCCAGTAGTGAGAACACCGGGGAGCTGTTTTTT.